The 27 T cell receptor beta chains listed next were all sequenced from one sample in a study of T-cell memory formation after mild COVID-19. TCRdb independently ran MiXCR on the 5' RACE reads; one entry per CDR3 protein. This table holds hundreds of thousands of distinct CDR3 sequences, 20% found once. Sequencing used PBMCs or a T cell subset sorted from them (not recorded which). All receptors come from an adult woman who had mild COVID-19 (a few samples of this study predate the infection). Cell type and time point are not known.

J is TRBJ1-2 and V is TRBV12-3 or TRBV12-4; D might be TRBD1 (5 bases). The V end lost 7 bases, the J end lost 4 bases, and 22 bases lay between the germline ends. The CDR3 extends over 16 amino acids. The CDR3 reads CASTSALQEMIYGYTF. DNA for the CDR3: TGTGCCAGCACCTCAGCCCTACAGGAAATGATCTATGGCTACACCTTC.

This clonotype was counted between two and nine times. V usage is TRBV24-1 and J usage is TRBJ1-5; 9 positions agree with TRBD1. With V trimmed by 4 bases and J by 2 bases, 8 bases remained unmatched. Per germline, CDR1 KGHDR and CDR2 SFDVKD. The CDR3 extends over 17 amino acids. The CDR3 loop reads CATSDSTDRGGNQPQHF. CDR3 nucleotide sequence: TGTGCCACCAGTGACAGCACGGACAGGGGTGGCAATCAGCCCCAGCATTTT.

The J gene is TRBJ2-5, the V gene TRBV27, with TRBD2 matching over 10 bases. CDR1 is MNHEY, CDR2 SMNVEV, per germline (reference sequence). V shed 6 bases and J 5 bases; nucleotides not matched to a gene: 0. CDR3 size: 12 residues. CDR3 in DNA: TGTGCCAGCAGGGGACTAGCGGAGACCCAGTACTTC. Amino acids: CASRGLAETQYF.

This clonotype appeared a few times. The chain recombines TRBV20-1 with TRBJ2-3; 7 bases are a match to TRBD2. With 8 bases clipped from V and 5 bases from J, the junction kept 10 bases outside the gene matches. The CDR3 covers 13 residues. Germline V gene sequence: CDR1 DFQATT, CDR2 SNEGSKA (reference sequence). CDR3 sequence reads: CSPWGGDLDTQYF. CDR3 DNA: TGCAGTCCCTGGGGGGGAGATCTAGATACGCAGTATTTT.

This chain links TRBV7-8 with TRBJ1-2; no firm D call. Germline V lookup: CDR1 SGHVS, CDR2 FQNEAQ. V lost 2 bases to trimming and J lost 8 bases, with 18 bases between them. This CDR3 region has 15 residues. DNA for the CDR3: TGTGCCAGCAGCTTAATGAAAGTGGTGATGGGGGGCTACACCTTC. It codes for CASSLMKVVMGGYTF.

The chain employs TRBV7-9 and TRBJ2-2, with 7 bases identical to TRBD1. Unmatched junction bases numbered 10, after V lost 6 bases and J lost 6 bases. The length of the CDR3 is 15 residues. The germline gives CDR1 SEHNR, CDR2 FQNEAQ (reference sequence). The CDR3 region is CASSSRQGISGELFF. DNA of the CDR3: TGTGCCAGCAGTTCTAGACAGGGTATTTCCGGGGAGCTGTTTTTT.

In nucleotides, the CDR3 is TGTGCCAGCCAGCTCGAAGGGGGCCTGAACACTGAAGCTTTCTTT. Translated, it gives CASQLEGGLNTEAFF. The V and J genes are TRBV11-3 and TRBJ1-1, with 7 nucleotides matching TRBD1. The germline V gene encodes CDR1 SGHNT and CDR2 YENEEA. The junction had 9 bases not matched to a gene; V was cut back by 8 bases and J by 0 bases. The CDR3 runs to 15 residues.

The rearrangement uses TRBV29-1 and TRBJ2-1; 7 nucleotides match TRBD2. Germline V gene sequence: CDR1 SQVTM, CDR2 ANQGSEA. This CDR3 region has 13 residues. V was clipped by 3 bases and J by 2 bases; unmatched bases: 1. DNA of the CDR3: TGCAGCGTTGATGCGGGAGCCTACAATGAGCAGTTCTTC. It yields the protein CSVDAGAYNEQFF.

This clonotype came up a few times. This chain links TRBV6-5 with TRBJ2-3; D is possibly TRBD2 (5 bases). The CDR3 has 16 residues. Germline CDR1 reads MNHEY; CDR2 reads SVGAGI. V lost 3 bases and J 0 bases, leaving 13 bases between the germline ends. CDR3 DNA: TGTGCCAGCAGTTATAACGGCGGAGGAAGCACAGATACGCAGTATTTT. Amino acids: CASSYNGGGSTDTQYF.

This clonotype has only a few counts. For the CDR3, the DNA is TGTGCCAGCTCACCACCGGGACTGAGCAATCAGCCCCAGCATTTT. It encodes CASSPPGLSNQPQHF. The rearrangement joins TRBV18 to TRBJ1-5; maybe TRBD1 (5 bases). The CDR3 spans 15 residues. V dropped 0 bases and J dropped 1 base, with 7 bases sitting between them. In germline, CDR1 is KGHSH, CDR2 LQKENI.

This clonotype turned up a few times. CDR3 residues: CASSLNSEPRDEQFF. CDR3 sequence (DNA): TGTGCCAGCAGCTTAAATAGCGAACCTCGCGATGAGCAGTTCTTC. The chain uses TRBV11-2 and TRBJ2-1; maybe TRBD2 (5 bases). The germline V and J ends were trimmed by 2 bases and 8 bases, with 16 bases remaining between them. The germline V gene has CDR1 SGHAT and CDR2 FQNNGV. The CDR3 length is 15 residues.

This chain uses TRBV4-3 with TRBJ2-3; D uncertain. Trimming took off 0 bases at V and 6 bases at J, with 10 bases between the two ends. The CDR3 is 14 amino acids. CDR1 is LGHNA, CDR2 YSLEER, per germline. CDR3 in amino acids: CASSQDSGADTQYF. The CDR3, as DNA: TGCGCCAGCAGCCAAGACTCAGGAGCGGATACGCAGTATTTT.

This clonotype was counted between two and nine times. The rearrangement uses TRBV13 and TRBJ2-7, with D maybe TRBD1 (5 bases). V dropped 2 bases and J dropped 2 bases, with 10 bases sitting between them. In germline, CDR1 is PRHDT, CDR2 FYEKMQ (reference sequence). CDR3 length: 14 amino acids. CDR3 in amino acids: CASSLRGSPYEQYF. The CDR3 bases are TGTGCCAGCAGCTTAAGGGGTTCCCCCTACGAGCAGTACTTC.

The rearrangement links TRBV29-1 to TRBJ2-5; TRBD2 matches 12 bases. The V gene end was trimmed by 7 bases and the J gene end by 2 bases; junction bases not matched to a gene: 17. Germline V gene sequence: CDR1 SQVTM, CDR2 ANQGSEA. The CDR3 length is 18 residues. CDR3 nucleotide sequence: TGCAGCGCCCGACCCCGACTAGCGGGAGATTGGGTTCAAGAGACCCAGTACTTC. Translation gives CSARPRLAGDWVQETQYF. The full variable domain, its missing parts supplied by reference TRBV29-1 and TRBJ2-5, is SAVISQKPSRDICQRGTSLTIQCQVDSQVTMMFWYRQQPGQSLTLIATANQGSEATYESGFVIDKFPISRPNLTFSTLTVSNMSPEDSSIYLCSARPRLAGDWVQETQYFGPGTRLLVL.

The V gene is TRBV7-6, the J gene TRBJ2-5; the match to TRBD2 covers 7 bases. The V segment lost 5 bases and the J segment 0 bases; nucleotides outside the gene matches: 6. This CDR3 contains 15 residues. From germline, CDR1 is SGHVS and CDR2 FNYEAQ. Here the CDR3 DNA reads TGTGCCAGCAGCCCCCTCGGGGGGAACCAAGAGACCCAGTACTTC. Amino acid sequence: CASSPLGGNQETQYF.

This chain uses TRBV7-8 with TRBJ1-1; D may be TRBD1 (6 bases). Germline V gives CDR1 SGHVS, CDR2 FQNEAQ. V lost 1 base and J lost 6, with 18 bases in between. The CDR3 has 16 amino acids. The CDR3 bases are TGTGCCAGCAGCTTAGTTTCGTGGGGGCGCCCCCCTGAAGCTTTCTTT. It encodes CASSLVSWGRPPEAFF.

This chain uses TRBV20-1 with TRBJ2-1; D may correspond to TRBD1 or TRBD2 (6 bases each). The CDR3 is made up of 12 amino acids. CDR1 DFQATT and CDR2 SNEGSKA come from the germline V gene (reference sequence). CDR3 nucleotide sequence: TGCAGGACCCCGGGGGCGGGGAATGAGCAGTTCTTC. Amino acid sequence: CRTPGAGNEQFF.

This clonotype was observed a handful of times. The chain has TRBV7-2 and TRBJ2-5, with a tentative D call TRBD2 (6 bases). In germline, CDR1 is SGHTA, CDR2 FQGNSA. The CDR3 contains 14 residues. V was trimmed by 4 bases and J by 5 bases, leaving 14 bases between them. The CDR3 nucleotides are TGTGCCAGCAGCTACACGGGGACTTTGGAGACCCAGTACTTC. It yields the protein CASSYTGTLETQYF.

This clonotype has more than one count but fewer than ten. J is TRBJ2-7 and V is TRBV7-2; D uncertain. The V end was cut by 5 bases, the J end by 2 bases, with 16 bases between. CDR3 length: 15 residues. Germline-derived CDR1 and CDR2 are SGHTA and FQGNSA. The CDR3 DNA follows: TGTGCCAGCAGCCCCGGTGGGATTTTAACCTACGAGCAGTACTTC. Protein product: CASSPGGILTYEQYF.

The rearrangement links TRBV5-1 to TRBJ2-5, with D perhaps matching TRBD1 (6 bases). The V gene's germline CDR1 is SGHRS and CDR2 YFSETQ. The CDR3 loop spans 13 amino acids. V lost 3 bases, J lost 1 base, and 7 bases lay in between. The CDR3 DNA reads TGCGCCAGCAGCTGGGGGCCCCAAGAGACCCAGTACTTC. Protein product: CASSWGPQETQYF.

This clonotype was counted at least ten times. The CDR3 coding sequence is TGTGCCAGCAGCCAAGTGAGAACTTGGGCGGGAGATGACAATGAGCAGTTCTTC. This sequence encodes CASSQVRTWAGDDNEQFF. The V call is TRBV3-1, the J call TRBJ2-1; 7 bases agree with TRBD2. Germline CDR1 reads LGHDT; CDR2 reads YNNKEL (reference sequence). V gave up 1 base and J gave up 5 bases; unmatched junction bases: 14. The CDR3 is 18 residues long.

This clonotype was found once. In nucleotides, the CDR3 is TGCGCCAGCAGCAGGGGACCGGGGGACGAAAAACTGTTTTTT. Translating gives CASSRGPGDEKLFF. This chain uses TRBV5-1 with TRBJ1-4; D is possibly TRBD1 (5 bases). The CDR3 loop spans 14 amino acids. Germline values: CDR1 SGHRS, CDR2 YFSETQ. V was pared by 4 bases and J by 8 bases, with 15 bases between.

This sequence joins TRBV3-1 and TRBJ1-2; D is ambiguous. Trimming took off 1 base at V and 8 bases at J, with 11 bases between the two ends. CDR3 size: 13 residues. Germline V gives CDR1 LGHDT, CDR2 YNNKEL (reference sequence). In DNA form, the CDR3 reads TGTGCCAGCAGCCAAGTGCCAAATTCGGGCTACACCTTC. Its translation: CASSQVPNSGYTF.

CDR3 region: CASSLDVSGVDGYTF. In DNA form, the CDR3 reads TGTGCCAGCAGCTTGGACGTATCAGGGGTTGACGGCTACACCTTC. V is TRBV5-5 and J is TRBJ1-2; possibly TRBD1 for D (6 bases). In germline, CDR1 is SGHKS, CDR2 YYEKEE (reference sequence). Trimming removed 0 bases from V and 8 bases from J, with 17 bases in between. CDR3 length equals 15 residues.

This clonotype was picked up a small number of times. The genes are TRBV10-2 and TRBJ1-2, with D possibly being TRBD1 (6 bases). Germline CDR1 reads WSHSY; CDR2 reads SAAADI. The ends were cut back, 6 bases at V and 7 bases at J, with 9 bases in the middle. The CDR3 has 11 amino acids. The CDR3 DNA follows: TGCGCCAGCAGGATGACAGGTGGCTACACCTTC. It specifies CASRMTGGYTF.

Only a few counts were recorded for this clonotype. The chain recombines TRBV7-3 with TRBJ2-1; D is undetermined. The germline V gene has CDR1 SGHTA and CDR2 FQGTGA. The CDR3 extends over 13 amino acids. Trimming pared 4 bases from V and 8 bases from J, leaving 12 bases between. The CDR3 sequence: CASSSPPIHEQFF. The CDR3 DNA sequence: TGTGCCAGCAGCTCCCCCCCGATCCATGAGCAGTTCTTC.

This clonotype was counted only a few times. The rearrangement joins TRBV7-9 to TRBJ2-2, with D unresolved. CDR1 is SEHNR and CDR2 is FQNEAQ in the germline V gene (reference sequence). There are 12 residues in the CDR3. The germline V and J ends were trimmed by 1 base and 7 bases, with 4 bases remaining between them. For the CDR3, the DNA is TGTGCCAGCAGCTTAGAGATCGGGGAGCTGTTTTTT. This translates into CASSLEIGELFF. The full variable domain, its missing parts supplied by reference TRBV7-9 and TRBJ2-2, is DTGVSQNPRHKITKRGQNVTFRCDPISEHNRLYWYRQTLGQGPEFLTYFQNEAQLEKSRLLSDRFSAERPKGSFSTLEIQRTEQGDSAMYLCASSLEIGELFFGEGSRLTVL.